The present T cell receptor (beta chain) was sequenced within a study of blood T cells in healthy people across ages (dated by TCRdb to between 2015 and 2017). A note on the overall study: In model experiments, template switching captured about one uniquely barcoded TCR beta cDNA molecule for every two T cells. The study analyzed two additional independent replicas of 1 million unique cDNA reads from the same blood draw for two donors, one aged 18 to 29 and one aged 80 or older. To avoid experimental bias, donors of different ages were randomly spread across the sequencing lanes. The donors were divided into four age groups: young (average around 17 years), middle-aged (roughly 40), aged (about 60) and long-lived (about 84). To track age-related changes in TCR beta repertoire diversity, the study relied on deep sequencing normalized with unique cDNA molecular identifiers.

Receptors were amplified or captured by 5' RACE. Sequencing relied on an Illumina HiSeq 2500. A second PCR of about 7 to 12 cycles was run with a J-beta primer mix and a sample-barcoded 5' primer. Each TCR beta cDNA molecule received a unique molecular identifier from a template-switch 5' adaptor carrying 12 random nucleotides. Each sample yielded at least 2.5 million CDR3-containing paired-end reads. The Mint cDNA synthesis kit, primed by a TRBC-specific oligonucleotide, was used to synthesize first-strand cDNA from all RNA. All cDNA was treated with uracil-DNA glycosylase and then went through a first 18-cycle PCR with the universal primers M1SS and BC2_uni_R. As for how the authors treated the data: Each sample was normalized by randomly selecting 1 million high-quality reads, each carrying a distinct molecular identifier. Reads sharing molecular identifiers were discarded rather than binned into consensus sequences. MiTCR, with a Q25 quality threshold and the strictest error-elimination algorithm, was used for CDR3 identification, clonotype clustering and error correction. A nonparametric unseen species model using Euler transformation provided a lower-bound estimate of total TCR beta diversity. The public reads were reprocessed in TCRdb via fastp at Q25 and MiXCR, keeping in-frame beta chains. Identical CDR3 protein sequences are pooled into one entry, listed with their most common genes and DNA. TCRdb's processing, not the authors' own work, is the source of the V and J calls. The sample profile shows about 720,000 distinct CDR3 sequences; about 20% of them were found once. The ten largest clones add up to less than 25% of the sample.

The 35 to 40 donors, aged about 6 to 95 years, were systemically healthy Caucasian individuals from Russia. Approximately 9.3 milliliters of peripheral blood were collected from each donor into EDTA-treated Vacutainer tubes. Ficoll-Paque density-gradient centrifugation was used to isolate PBMCs, with at least 6 million per sample. Total RNA was extracted from PBMCs with Trizol reagent, with at least 6 micrograms obtained per sample. For every donor, flow cytometry on a PBMC aliquot measured the percentage of naive CD45RAhigh/CD27high T cells. The CDR3 numbers 13 residues from cysteine through phenylalanine. Left in the record is the CDR3 DNA by itself, 39 bases read in frame from the first base. CDR1 and CDR2, per the germline V gene, are SGHTA and FQGNSA. V was cut back by 5 bases and J by 8 bases, leaving a gap of 13 bases between them. Study-wide conclusions, independent of this receptor: Donor CMV infection status was unknown, potentially confounding age-related changes in expanded clonotypes. Bulk unsorted PBMC profiling prevented conclusive comparison of naive and antigen-experienced compartments. Estimates of total diversity based on one million sequenced T cells were regarded as lower bounds and as underestimates. There was a strong correlation between observed TCR beta diversity and the percentage of naive T cells measured by flow cytometry. The long-lived group showed more naive CD4+ T cells, fewer expanded clones and increased TCR diversity than the aged group, suggesting age selection. As age increased, observed TCR beta diversity per million T cells dropped in a roughly linear way, and a significant reduction was already evident by age 40.

This clonotype was counted between two and nine times. This clone's antigen is unknown. Per-base qualities were not stored, and no clone one base away is much larger. The TCR was taken from a man between 65 and 85 years old in good health. The rearranged segments are TRBV7-2 and TRBJ2-4; the D gene remains uncertain. Material: blood. The base sequence is TGTGCCAGCAGCCTGTGGCTGCCACACATTCAGTACTTC. Translated, this gives CASSLWLPHIQYF.